These T cell receptor beta chains were read from a single sample in a study of response to subunit inactivated influenza vaccine. TCRdb reprocessed the RT-PCR reads with MiXCR, giving one entry per CDR3 protein. Of 400,000 to 650,000 distinct CDR3 sequences in the sample, approximately 7.7% are singletons; the top ten hold around 13%. Here the sequenced sample was PBMCs from blood, taken roughly 24 months after vaccination. These receptors were collected from a man between 50 and 69 years old who received an inactivated influenza vaccine. The CDR3 runs from the conserved cysteine through the conserved F or W. The D gene is left open where the match is weak. Only part of the rows carry a size: once, few, many, or a class if the clone is expanded.

D: NA; J: TRBJ2-4; V: TRBV20-1; size: few; DNA: TGCAGTGCTACCCGACAGGTGTCCCTAGCCAAAAACATTCAGTACTTC; CDR3: CSATRQVSLAKNIQYF
D: NA; J: TRBJ2-6; V: TRBV2; size: NA; DNA: TGTGCCAGCAGTGACGAGGGAGGCTCCTCTGGGGCCAACGTCCTGACTTTC; CDR3: CASSDEGGSSGANVLTF
D: TRBD2; J: TRBJ2-1; V: TRBV4-2; size: few; DNA: TGTGCCAGCAGGCAGCTACTAGCGGGAGTTGGAAATGAGCAGTTCTTC; CDR3: CASRQLLAGVGNEQFF
D: TRBD2; J: TRBJ2-1; V: TRBV2; size: NA; DNA: TGTGCCAGCATAGCGGGGGATGAGCAGTTCTTC; CDR3: CASIAGDEQFF
D: NA; J: TRBJ2-1; V: TRBV4-3; size: few; DNA: TGCGCCAGCAGCCAAGAGATAAACAATGAGCAGTTCTTC; CDR3: CASSQEINNEQFF
D: NA; J: TRBJ2-3; V: TRBV28; size: few; DNA: TGTGCCAGCAGTTCCGGGGATCGGATATTCTCCGATACGCAGTATTTT; CDR3: CASSSGDRIFSDTQYF
D: NA; J: TRBJ2-1; V: TRBV7-3; size: NA; DNA: TGTGCCAGCAGCTTAACGTCCGGGGTTGAGCAGTTCTTC; CDR3: CASSLTSGVEQFF
D: TRBD1; J: TRBJ1-6; V: TRBV5-4; size: many; DNA: TGTGCCAGCAGCTCGGACAGGGGGTATTCACCCCTCCACTTT; CDR3: CASSSDRGYSPLHF
D: NA; J: TRBJ1-5; V: TRBV20-1; size: few; DNA: TGCAGTGCTAGAATAGGGGGGGCCAATCAGCCCCAGCATTTT; CDR3: CSARIGGANQPQHF
D: TRBD2; J: TRBJ2-7; V: TRBV5-1; size: once; DNA: TGCGCCAGCAGCCAAGGACTAGCGGGAGACCGGTCTCCCTACGAGCAGTACTTC; CDR3: CASSQGLAGDRSPYEQYF
D: TRBD2; J: TRBJ2-7; V: TRBV27; size: NA; DNA: TGTGCCAGCAGAAACCTACTAGCGCCCTACACGGAGCAGTACTTC; CDR3: CASRNLLAPYTEQYF
D: NA; J: TRBJ1-5; V: TRBV12-3/TRBV12-4; size: many; DNA: TGTGCCAGCAGTTCCCCGACAATCAGCAATCAGCCCCAGCATTTT; CDR3: CASSSPTISNQPQHF
D: NA; J: TRBJ1-1; V: TRBV6-2/TRBV6-3; size: few; DNA: TGTGCCAGCAGTTACAGCAGCATCAACACTGAAGCTTTCTTT; CDR3: CASSYSSINTEAFF
D: NA; J: TRBJ2-1; V: TRBV24-1; size: few; DNA: TGTGCCACCAGTGATTCTCTGAGGGGTGGGCAGTTCTTC; CDR3: CATSDSLRGGQFF
D: TRBD1; J: TRBJ1-3; V: TRBV6-1; size: NA; DNA: TGTGCCAGCAGACCAGGGGGCGGTGGAAACACCATATATTTT; CDR3: CASRPGGGGNTIYF
D: NA; J: TRBJ2-3; V: TRBV12-3/TRBV12-4; size: few; DNA: TGTGCCAGCCTAGCATTGGGGGCGGGGACGCAGTATTTT; CDR3: CASLALGAGTQYF
D: TRBD1; J: TRBJ1-5; V: TRBV10-2; size: NA; DNA: TGCGCCAGCAAGGACAGGGGAGGGGAGAGCAATCAGCCCCAGCATTTT; CDR3: CASKDRGGESNQPQHF
D: NA; J: TRBJ1-1; V: TRBV5-1; size: many; DNA: TGCGCCAGCAGCCTCCCTGCAGGTGGGACTGAAGCTTTCTTT; CDR3: CASSLPAGGTEAFF
D: TRBD1; J: TRBJ2-3; V: TRBV7-8; size: NA; DNA: TGTGCCAGCAGCTTAGTCTTCAGGACAGGGGGCCCTCTCACAGATACGCAGTATTTT; CDR3: CASSLVFRTGGPLTDTQYF
D: NA; J: TRBJ1-2; V: TRBV4-3; size: many; DNA: TGCGCCAGCAGCCAAGTAGTGGGGGAGGACTACACCTTC; CDR3: CASSQVVGEDYTF
D: NA; J: TRBJ2-7; V: TRBV20-1; size: NA; DNA: TGCAGTGCTAGACCGGGGCAAACGCTAATCTACGAGCAGTACTTC; CDR3: CSARPGQTLIYEQYF
D: NA; J: TRBJ2-3; V: TRBV28; size: few; DNA: TGTGCCAGCAGTTTCGTGACAACCCCCACAGATACGCAGTATTTT; CDR3: CASSFVTTPTDTQYF
D: NA; J: TRBJ2-7; V: TRBV6-2/TRBV6-3; size: many; DNA: TGTGCCAGCAGTGATAGACTGGTCGAGCAGTACTTC; CDR3: CASSDRLVEQYF
D: TRBD2; J: TRBJ2-3; V: TRBV7-2; size: few; DNA: TGTGCCAGCAGCAAACCTCTAGCGGGGTTAAGTACGCAGTATTTT; CDR3: CASSKPLAGLSTQYF
D: TRBD2; J: TRBJ2-1; V: TRBV5-6; size: NA; DNA: TGTGCCAGCAGCTTGAAATCTAGCGGGGATTATGAGCAGTTCTTC; CDR3: CASSLKSSGDYEQFF